These T cell receptor beta chains were read from a single sample in a study of response to subunit inactivated influenza vaccine. One entry per CDR3 protein results from TCRdb running MiXCR on the RT-PCR reads. The table lists about 650,000 distinct CDR3 sequences, 14% of them singletons. The input for sequencing was PBMCs from blood, taken approximately 15 days before vaccination. The source is a man aged 50 to 59 who received an inactivated influenza vaccine. Both conserved end residues are part of each CDR3. A D gene is named only where the DNA matches it firmly. Clone size is stated in some rows and not others, as once, few, many or a class when expanded.

TRBJ2-5	TRBD2	.	TRBV2	CASSAGSGGQLETQYF	TGTGCCAGCAGTGCTGGCAGCGGGGGGCAATTGGAGACCCAGTACTTC
TRBJ2-1	.	.	TRBV10-3	CAISQRGELSSYNEQFF	TGTGCCATCTCGCAGAGGGGGGAGCTAAGCTCCTACAATGAGCAGTTCTTC
TRBJ2-7	TRBD1	.	TRBV29-1	CSVEGQGNHYEQYF	TGCAGCGTGGAGGGACAGGGGAACCACTACGAGCAGTACTTC
TRBJ2-3	.	many	TRBV5-1	CASSLGKSDTQYF	TGCGCCAGCAGCTTGGGGAAGTCAGATACGCAGTATTTT
TRBJ1-2	TRBD1	few	TRBV4-3	CASSPSYQGARLYGYTF	TGCGCCAGCAGCCCCAGTTACCAGGGGGCGAGACTCTATGGCTACACCTTC
TRBJ2-3	TRBD2	many	TRBV7-9	CASSPFRGGETDTQYF	TGTGCCAGCAGCCCCTTCCGGGGGGGAGAGACAGATACGCAGTATTTT
TRBJ2-3	.	few	TRBV4-1	CASSQAKADTQYF	TGCGCCAGCAGCCAAGCGAAGGCAGATACGCAGTATTTT
TRBJ1-1	.	many	TRBV7-8	CASSPRGGLNTEAFF	TGTGCCAGCAGCCCTCGTGGGGGATTGAACACTGAAGCTTTCTTT
TRBJ2-1	TRBD1	few	TRBV11-2	CASSYGQGSYNEQFF	TGTGCCAGCAGCTACGGACAGGGATCCTACAATGAGCAGTTCTTC
TRBJ2-6	.	many	TRBV30	CAWSIKANVLTF	TGTGCCTGGTCCATTAAGGCCAACGTCCTGACTTTC
TRBJ2-3	.	.	TRBV20-1	CSADRRLETSTDTQYF	TGCAGTGCTGATCGGAGACTGGAAACTAGCACAGATACGCAGTATTTT
TRBJ2-1	TRBD2	.	TRBV20-1	CSARTSVDEQFF	TGCAGTGCTAGGACTAGCGTGGATGAGCAGTTCTTC
TRBJ2-6	.	.	TRBV19	CASSSYPGQQTSGANVLTF	TGTGCCAGTAGTAGTTACCCGGGACAACAAACCTCTGGGGCCAACGTCCTGACTTTC
TRBJ2-3	TRBD2	few	TRBV28	CASSFSWREGSTDTQYF	TGTGCCAGCAGTTTCAGTTGGCGGGAGGGAAGCACAGATACGCAGTATTTT
TRBJ1-2	TRBD1	few	TRBV5-5	CASSGQGAMGGYTF	TGTGCCAGCAGCGGACAGGGGGCGATGGGTGGCTACACCTTC
TRBJ2-5	.	.	TRBV11-2	CASSPLTRSAQYF	TGTGCCAGCAGCCCCCTTACGAGGTCGGCCCAGTACTTC
TRBJ2-3	TRBD1	many	TRBV6-2/TRBV6-3	CASSYRTGGTDTQYF	TGTGCCAGCAGTTACCGGACAGGGGGCACAGATACGCAGTATTTT
TRBJ1-3	.	many	TRBV21-1	CASRAGGISGNTIYF	TGTGCCAGCAGAGCAGGGGGCATCTCTGGAAACACCATATATTTT
TRBJ2-1	.	.	TRBV7-2	CASSSFPRGSSYNEQFF	TGTGCCAGCAGCTCGTTCCCGAGGGGGAGTTCCTACAATGAGCAGTTCTTC
TRBJ2-1	.	many	TRBV7-2	CASSLVSGDEQFF	TGTGCCAGCAGCTTAGTTTCGGGAGATGAGCAGTTCTTC
TRBJ1-2	.	.	TRBV20-1	CSARMGLHGYTF	TGCAGTGCTAGAATGGGACTTCATGGCTACACCTTC
TRBJ1-2	.	.	TRBV29-1	CSVITAGGYTF	TGCAGCGTTATTACAGCCGGCGGCTACACCTTC
TRBJ2-1	TRBD1	few	TRBV28	CASSFRGRGPFMSNEQFF	TGTGCCAGCAGTTTCAGGGGGCGGGGTCCTTTTATGAGTAATGAGCAGTTCTTC
TRBJ1-5	.	many	TRBV15	CATSRGGNQPQHF	TGTGCCACCAGTCGAGGGGGGAATCAGCCCCAGCATTTT
TRBJ2-7	TRBD2	many	TRBV6-1	CASLGLAEGSEQYF	TGTGCCAGCCTTGGACTAGCGGAGGGCTCGGAGCAGTACTTC
TRBJ2-1	TRBD2	.	TRBV4-3	CASSQGLHVGGWNEQFF	TGCGCCAGCAGCCAAGGACTTCATGTGGGAGGGTGGAATGAGCAGTTCTTC
TRBJ2-1	.	.	TRBV5-6	CASSSTFDSYNEQFF	TGTGCCAGCAGCTCCACGTTTGACTCCTACAATGAGCAGTTCTTC
TRBJ2-1	TRBD2	few	TRBV5-1	CASSFSRRGSSYNEQFF	TGCGCCAGCAGCTTTTCAAGGCGGGGGAGCTCCTACAATGAGCAGTTCTTC
TRBJ2-5	.	few	TRBV29-1	CSGSRAETQYF	TGCAGCGGGTCGAGGGCAGAGACCCAGTACTTC
TRBJ1-5	.	.	TRBV3-1	CASSQVSAPGQPQHF	TGTGCCAGCAGCCAAGTCAGTGCCCCGGGTCAGCCCCAGCATTTT
TRBJ2-3	.	.	TRBV29-1	CSADRQDRSTDTQYF	TGCAGCGCCGACCGACAGGATAGGAGCACAGATACGCAGTATTTT
TRBJ1-3	.	many	TRBV7-2	CASSSLAGSGNTIYF	TGTGCCAGCAGCTCCCTCGCTGGCTCTGGAAACACCATATATTTT